The rows below give T cell receptor beta chains drawn from one sample of a study of T cell clonotyping in hematopoietic cell transplantation. Only in-frame clones appear in the TCRdb table, and some are missing; sequencing was by immunoSEQ multiplex PCR. Here the sample spans some 76,000 clones, approximately 95% being singletons. This specimen consisted of peripheral blood mononuclear cells, obtained before stem cell transplant. The receptors derive from a woman between 50 and 59 years old with acute myeloid leukemia. Some clones in this sample may be carry-over from other donors' samples. Each CDR3 is given with its conserved first and last residue. A D gene is named only where the DNA matches it firmly.

v_gene,j_gene,d_gene,CDR3nt,CDR3aa
TRBV6-5,TRBJ2-1,.,TGTGCCAGCAGCCGTACTAGTGCCTACAATGAGCAGTTCTTC,CASSRTSAYNEQFF
TRBV28,TRBJ1-1,TRBD1,TGTGCCAGCAATATCGGGACAGGGAGGTCTGAAGCTTTCTTT,CASNIGTGRSEAFF
TRBV30,TRBJ2-7,.,TGTGCCTGGAGTCTGGCGGACTACGAGCAGTACTTC,CAWSLADYEQYF
TRBV25-1,TRBJ2-3,.,TGTGCCAGCAGTGCCTTTCCTTCAGGTACGCGGTATTTT,CASSAFPSGTRYF
TRBV19,TRBJ1-2,.,TGTGCCAGTAGTAATTCGGTCGGGAGGGGCTATGGCTACACCTTC,CASSNSVGRGYGYTF
TRBV7-2,TRBJ1-3,.,TGTGCCAGCAGCTTAGCTCAGGGGTGGGCTGGAAACACCATATATTTT,CASSLAQGWAGNTIYF
TRBV7-2,TRBJ1-3,.,TGTGCCAGCAGCCCACTGCCCCTCGGATCTGGAAACACCATATATTTT,CASSPLPLGSGNTIYF
TRBV19,TRBJ1-1,.,TGTGCCAGTAGTTATGAACCAAACGCCCACACTGAAGCTTTCTTT,CASSYEPNAHTEAFF
TRBV7-6,TRBJ2-7,TRBD2,TGTGCCAGCAGTCAACTCAGCGGGAGCTCCTACGAGCAGTACTTC,CASSQLSGSSYEQYF
TRBV6-1,TRBJ2-5,TRBD1,TGTGCCAGCAGAACAGGGGGCCAAGAGACCCAGTACTTC,CASRTGGQETQYF